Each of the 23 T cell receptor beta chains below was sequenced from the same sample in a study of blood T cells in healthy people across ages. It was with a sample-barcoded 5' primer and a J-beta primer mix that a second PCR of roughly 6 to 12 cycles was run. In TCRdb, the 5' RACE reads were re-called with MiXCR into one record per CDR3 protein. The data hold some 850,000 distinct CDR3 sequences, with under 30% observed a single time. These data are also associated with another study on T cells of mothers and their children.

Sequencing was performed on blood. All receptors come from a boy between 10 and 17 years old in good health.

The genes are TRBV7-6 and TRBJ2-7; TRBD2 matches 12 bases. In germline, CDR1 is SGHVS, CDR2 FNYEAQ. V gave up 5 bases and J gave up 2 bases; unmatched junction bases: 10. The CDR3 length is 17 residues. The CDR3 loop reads CASSAQTASGGAYEQYF. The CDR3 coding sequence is TGTGCCAGCAGCGCCCAGACTGCTAGCGGGGGGGCCTACGAGCAGTACTTC.

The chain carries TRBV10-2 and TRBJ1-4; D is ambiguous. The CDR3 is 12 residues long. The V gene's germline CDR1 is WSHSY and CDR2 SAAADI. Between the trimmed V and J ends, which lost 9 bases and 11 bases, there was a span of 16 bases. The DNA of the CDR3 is TGCGCCAGTGGATCAGAACAGCTTAAACTGTTTTTT. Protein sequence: CASGSEQLKLFF.

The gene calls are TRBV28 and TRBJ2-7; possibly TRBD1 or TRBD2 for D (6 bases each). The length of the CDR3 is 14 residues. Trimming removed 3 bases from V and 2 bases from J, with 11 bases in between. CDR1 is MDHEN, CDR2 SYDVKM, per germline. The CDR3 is CASSFPRGPYEQYF. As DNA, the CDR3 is TGTGCCAGCAGTTTCCCCCGGGGGCCCTACGAGCAGTACTTC.

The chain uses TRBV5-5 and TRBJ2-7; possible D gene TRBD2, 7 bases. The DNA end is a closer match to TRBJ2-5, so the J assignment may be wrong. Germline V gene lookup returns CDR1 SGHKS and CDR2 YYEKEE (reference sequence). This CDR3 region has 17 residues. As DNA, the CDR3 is TGTGCCAGCAGCTTGGCGTTGGGGGGGCCGGGAGAAGAGACCCAGTACTTC. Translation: CASSLALGGPGEETQYF.

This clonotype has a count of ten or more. CDR3 loop: CASSAGILLETQYF. The CDR3 coding sequence is TGTGCCAGCAGCGCCGGGATCCTTTTGGAGACCCAGTACTTC. The rearrangement joins TRBV7-6 to TRBJ2-5; D possibly corresponds to TRBD2 (5 bases). The germline V gene encodes CDR1 SGHVS and CDR2 FNYEAQ. This CDR3 has 14 residues. Trimming stripped 5 bases from V and 5 bases from J, with 15 bases between.

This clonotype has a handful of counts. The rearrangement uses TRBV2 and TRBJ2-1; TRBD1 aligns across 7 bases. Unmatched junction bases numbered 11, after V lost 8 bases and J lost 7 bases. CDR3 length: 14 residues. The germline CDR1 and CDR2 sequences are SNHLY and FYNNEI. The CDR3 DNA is TGTGCCAGCTCCACGCGACAGGGATATAATGAGCAGTTCTTC. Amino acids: CASSTRQGYNEQFF.

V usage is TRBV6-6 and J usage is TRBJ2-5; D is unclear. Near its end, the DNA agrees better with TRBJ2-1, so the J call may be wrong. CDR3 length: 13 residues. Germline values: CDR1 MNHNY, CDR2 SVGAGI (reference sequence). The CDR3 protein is CASSYSHSDEQFF. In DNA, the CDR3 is TGTGCCAGCAGTTACTCACACAGTGATGAGCAGTTCTTC.

This CDR3 reads CASSGQGNTGELFF. The CDR3 bases are TGCGCCAGCAGTGGACAGGGAAACACCGGGGAGCTGTTTTTT. The chain combines TRBV10-1 with TRBJ2-2; 7 bases are shared with TRBD1. The CDR3 consists of 14 residues. Germline CDR1 reads WNHNN; CDR2 reads SYGVQD (reference sequence). Trimming at V came to 4 bases and at J to 2 bases, leaving 1 base not matched to a gene.

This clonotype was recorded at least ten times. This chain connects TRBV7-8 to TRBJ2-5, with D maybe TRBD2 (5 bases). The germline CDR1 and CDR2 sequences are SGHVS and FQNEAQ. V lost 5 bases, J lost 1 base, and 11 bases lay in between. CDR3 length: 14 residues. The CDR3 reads CASSLPGSQETQYF. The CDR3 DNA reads TGTGCCAGCAGCCTCCCGGGAAGCCAAGAGACCCAGTACTTC.

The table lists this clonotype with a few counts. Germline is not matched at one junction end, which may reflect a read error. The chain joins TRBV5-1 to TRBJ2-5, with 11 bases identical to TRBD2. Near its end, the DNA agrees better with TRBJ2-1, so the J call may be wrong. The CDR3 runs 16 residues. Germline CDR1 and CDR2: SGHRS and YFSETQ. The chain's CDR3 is CAGSSTSGGPYNEQFF. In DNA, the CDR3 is TGCGCCGGCAGCAGTACTAGCGGGGGCCCATACAATGAGCAGTTCTTC.

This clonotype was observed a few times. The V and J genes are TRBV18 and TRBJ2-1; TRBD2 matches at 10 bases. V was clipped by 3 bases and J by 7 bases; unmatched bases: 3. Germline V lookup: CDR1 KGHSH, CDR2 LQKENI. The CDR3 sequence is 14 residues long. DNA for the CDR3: TGTGCCAGCTCACCCACTAGCGGGGAGAATGAGCAGTTCTTC. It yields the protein CASSPTSGENEQFF.

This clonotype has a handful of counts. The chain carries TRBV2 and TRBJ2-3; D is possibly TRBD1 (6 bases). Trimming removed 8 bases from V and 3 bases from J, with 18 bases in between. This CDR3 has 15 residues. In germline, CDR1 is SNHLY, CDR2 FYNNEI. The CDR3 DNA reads TGTGCCAGCGATCAACGTGCAGGGACAACAGATACGCAGTATTTT. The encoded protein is CASDQRAGTTDTQYF.

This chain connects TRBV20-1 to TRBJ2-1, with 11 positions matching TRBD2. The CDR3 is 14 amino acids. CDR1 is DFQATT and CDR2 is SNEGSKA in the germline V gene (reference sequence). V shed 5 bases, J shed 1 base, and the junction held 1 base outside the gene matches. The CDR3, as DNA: TGCAGTGCTTGGACTAGCGGGTCCTACAATGAGCAGTTCTTC. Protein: CSAWTSGSYNEQFF.

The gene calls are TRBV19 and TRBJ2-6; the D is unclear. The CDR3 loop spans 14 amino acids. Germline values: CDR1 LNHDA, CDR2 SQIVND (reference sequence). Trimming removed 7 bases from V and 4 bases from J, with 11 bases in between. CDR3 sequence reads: CASIRQAGANVLTF. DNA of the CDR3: TGTGCCAGTATCCGGCAGGCCGGGGCCAACGTCCTGACTTTC. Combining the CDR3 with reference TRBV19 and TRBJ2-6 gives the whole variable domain DGGITQSPKYLFRKEGQNVTLSCEQNLNHDAMYWYRQDPGQGLRLIYYSQIVNDFQKGDIAEGYSVSREKKESFPLTVTSAQKNPTAFYLCASIRQAGANVLTFGAGSRLTVL.

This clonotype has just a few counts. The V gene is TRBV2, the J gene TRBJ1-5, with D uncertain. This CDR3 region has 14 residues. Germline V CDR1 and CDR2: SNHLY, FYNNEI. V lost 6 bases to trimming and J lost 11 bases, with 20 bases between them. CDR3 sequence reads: CASSPDGTDDSQHF. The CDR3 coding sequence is TGTGCCAGCAGCCCGGACGGCACCGACGATTCCCAGCATTTT. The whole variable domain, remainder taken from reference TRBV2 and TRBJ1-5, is EPEVTQTPSHQVTQMGQEVILRCVPISNHLYFYWYRQILGQKVEFLVSFYNNEISEKSEIFDDQFSVERPDGSNFTLKIRSTKLEDSAMYFCASSPDGTDDSQHFGDGTRLSIL.

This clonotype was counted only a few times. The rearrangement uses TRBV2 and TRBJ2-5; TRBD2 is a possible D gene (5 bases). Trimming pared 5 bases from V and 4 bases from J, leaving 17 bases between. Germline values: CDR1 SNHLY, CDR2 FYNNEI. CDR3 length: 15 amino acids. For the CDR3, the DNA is TGTGCCAGCAGTCCCCCCCGACTATTCCCAGAGACCCAGTACTTC. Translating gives CASSPPRLFPETQYF.

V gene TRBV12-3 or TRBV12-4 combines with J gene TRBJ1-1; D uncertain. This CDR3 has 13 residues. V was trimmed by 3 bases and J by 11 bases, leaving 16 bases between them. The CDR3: CASSLGGGLDAFF. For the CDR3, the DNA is TGTGCCAGCAGTTTGGGAGGCGGGCTCGACGCTTTCTTT.

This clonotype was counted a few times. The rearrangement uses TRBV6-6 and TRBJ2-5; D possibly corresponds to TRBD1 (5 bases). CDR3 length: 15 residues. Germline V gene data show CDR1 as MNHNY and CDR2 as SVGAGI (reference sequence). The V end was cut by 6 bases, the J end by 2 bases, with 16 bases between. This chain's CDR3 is CASSQIRVAQETQYF. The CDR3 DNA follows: TGTGCCAGCAGCCAGATCAGGGTGGCGCAAGAGACCCAGTACTTC.

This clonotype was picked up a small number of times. CDR3 sequence: CSSPSGTVGETQYF. The CDR3 DNA reads TGCAGTTCGCCGTCCGGGACCGTAGGAGAGACCCAGTACTTC. The chain recombines TRBV20-1 with TRBJ2-5; tentatively, D is TRBD1 or TRBD2 (5 bases each). Trimming pared 8 bases from V and 4 bases from J, leaving 20 bases between. This CDR3 is 14 amino acids long. Germline assignment: CDR1 DFQATT and CDR2 SNEGSKA (reference sequence).

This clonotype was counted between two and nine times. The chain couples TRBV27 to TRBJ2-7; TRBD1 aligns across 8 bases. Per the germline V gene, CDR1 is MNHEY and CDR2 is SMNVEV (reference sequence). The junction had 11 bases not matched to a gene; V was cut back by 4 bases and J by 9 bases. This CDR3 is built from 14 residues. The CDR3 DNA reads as TGTGCCAGCAGTTCCCGGACAGGGCGAAACGGGCAGTACTTC. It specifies CASSSRTGRNGQYF.

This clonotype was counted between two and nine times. The CDR3 here is CASSFGQPVYNEQFF. As DNA, the CDR3 is TGTGCCAGCAGCTTCGGACAACCAGTTTACAATGAGCAGTTCTTC. V usage is TRBV7-9 and J usage is TRBJ2-5; D might be TRBD1 (5 bases). The J call may be in error: the DNA end matches TRBJ2-1 better. The CDR3 has 15 residues. CDR1 SEHNR and CDR2 FQNEAQ come from the germline V gene (reference sequence).

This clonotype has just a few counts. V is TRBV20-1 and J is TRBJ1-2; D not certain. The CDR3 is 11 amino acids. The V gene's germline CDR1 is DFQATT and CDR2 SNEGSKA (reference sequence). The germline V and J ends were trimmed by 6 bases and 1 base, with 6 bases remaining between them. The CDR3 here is CSAYSNYGYTF. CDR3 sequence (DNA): TGCAGTGCGTACAGTAACTATGGCTACACCTTC.

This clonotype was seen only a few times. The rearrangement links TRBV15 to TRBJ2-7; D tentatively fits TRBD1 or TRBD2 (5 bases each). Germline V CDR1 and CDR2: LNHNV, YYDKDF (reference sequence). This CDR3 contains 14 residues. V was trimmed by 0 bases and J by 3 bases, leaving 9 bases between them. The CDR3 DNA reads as TGTGCCACCAGCAGAGATGGGACCGGCTACGAGCAGTACTTC. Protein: CATSRDGTGYEQYF.